Listed below are T cell receptor beta chains from one sample, sequenced in a study of shared clonotypes between healthy human individuals. The assay was immunoSEQ multiplex PCR, and TCRdb's table has in-frame clones only and misses some. The repertoire holds fewer than 2.5 million clones, with 90% to 95% as singletons. Sequenced material: naive CD4+ T cells from PBMCs. The receptors derive from a young man in good health. Some clones in this sample may be carry-over from other donors' samples. CDR3s include the opening cysteine and the closing phenylalanine or tryptophan. Each record gives: D gene, clone size, V gene, J gene, CDR3 DNA, CDR3 protein. D genes are given only for firm matches. Clone size is not always given. Where it is, it says once, few, many or a class for expanded clones.

TRBD1	.	TRBV30	TRBJ1-1	TGTGCCTGGAACATACAGGGGGCGAGCACTGAAGCTTTCTTT	CAWNIQGASTEAFF
.	.	TRBV18	TRBJ1-1	TGTGCCAGCTCACCACCGATGGGGCTGAACACTGAAGCTTTCTTT	CASSPPMGLNTEAFF
.	.	TRBV19	TRBJ2-3	TGTGCCAGTACGGGCAGCACAGATACGCAGTATTTT	CASTGSTDTQYF
.	.	TRBV7-9	TRBJ1-1	TGTGCCAGCAGCTTACAGGGGCACGCCGAAGCTTTCTTT	CASSLQGHAEAFF
.	.	TRBV18	TRBJ2-5	TGTGCCAGCTCACCACCGCGTCTGAAAGGACCCGGAGAGACCCAGTACTTC	CASSPPRLKGPGETQYF
.	.	TRBV7-2	TRBJ2-7	TGTGCCAGCAGCTTAGCCCATGACTCCCAACAGTACTTC	CASSLAHDSQQYF
.	.	TRBV5-1	TRBJ2-3	TGCGCCAGCAGCTTGGACTTGCTTAACACAGATACGCAGTATTTT	CASSLDLLNTDTQYF
.	.	TRBV30	TRBJ1-1	TGTGCCTGGAGGGGGGACTTACTGAACACTGAAGCTTTCTTT	CAWRGDLLNTEAFF
TRBD2	.	TRBV9	TRBJ2-1	TGTGCCAGCAGCGTAGACCGGGAGGGGTACAATGAGCAGTTCTTC	CASSVDREGYNEQFF
TRBD2	.	TRBV6-1	TRBJ2-7	TGTGCCAGCAGTGAAACATTGGTAGCGGGAGTTGGTTACGAGCAGTACTTC	CASSETLVAGVGYEQYF
.	.	TRBV5-1	TRBJ2-7	TGCGCCAGCAAGGCAGGGAGCTCCTACGAGCAGTACTTC	CASKAGSSYEQYF
.	.	TRBV19	TRBJ1-2	TGTGCCAGTAGTAGTGGGCTGAGCTATGGCTACACCTTC	CASSSGLSYGYTF
.	.	TRBV25-1	TRBJ1-4	TGTGCCAGCAGTGAGGGCCGACTTTCGGCTAATGAAAAACTGTTTTTT	CASSEGRLSANEKLFF
.	.	TRBV5-1	TRBJ1-1	TGCGCCAGCAGCTTGGTGGGACCCATGAACACTGAAGCTTTCTTT	CASSLVGPMNTEAFF
TRBD1	.	TRBV30	TRBJ2-1	TGTGCCTGGGATGCAGGGGGCAGCTACAATGAGCAGTTCTTC	CAWDAGGSYNEQFF
.	.	TRBV9	TRBJ2-5	TGTGCCAGCAGCGGGCAAGGTACCCAGTACTTC	CASSGQGTQYF
TRBD1	once	TRBV28	TRBJ1-2	TGTGCCAGCAGTTTACCGGGACAGGCCCATCTTTATGGCTACACCTTC	CASSLPGQAHLYGYTF
.	few	TRBV7-3	TRBJ1-1	TGTGCCAGCAGCTTATATGGCAACACTGAAGCTTTCTTT	CASSLYGNTEAFF
TRBD1	.	TRBV5-1	TRBJ2-7	TGCGCCAGCAGCTTGGCTGGACAGGGAATCTCCTACGAGCAGTACTTC	CASSLAGQGISYEQYF
.	.	TRBV6-5	TRBJ2-7	TGTGCCAGCAGTTCGACTAGGGCTTACGAGCAGTACTTC	CASSSTRAYEQYF
TRBD2	.	TRBV4-2	TRBJ2-2	TGTGCCAGCAGCGGTGGGACTAGCGGGAGGGTCACCGGGGAGCTGTTTTTT	CASSGGTSGRVTGELFF
TRBD2	.	TRBV28	TRBJ2-3	TGTGCCAGCACCCTCGGGGGGAGCCCTAGACAAACAGATACGCAGTATTTT	CASTLGGSPRQTDTQYF
TRBD2	.	TRBV2	TRBJ2-5	TGTGCCAGCCGACTAGCGATAGGGGAGACCCAGTACTTC	CASRLAIGETQYF
.	.	TRBV28	TRBJ1-2	TGTGCCAGCAGCCCCCCTACAGGGAGAAACTATGGCTACACCTTC	CASSPPTGRNYGYTF
TRBD1	.	TRBV11-2	TRBJ1-2	TGTGCCAGCAGCCCAGGACAGGGATCTAACTATGGCTACACCTTC	CASSPGQGSNYGYTF
TRBD1	.	TRBV4-1	TRBJ1-5	TGCGCCAGCAGCCAAGGCCAGGCAGGGGGTCTGCAGCCCCAGCATTTT	CASSQGQAGGLQPQHF
.	once	TRBV28	TRBJ2-7	TGTGCCAGCAGATCAGGAGGGCCCCCCTACGAGCAGTACTTC	CASRSGGPPYEQYF
.	.	TRBV6-5	TRBJ2-3	TGTGCCAGCAGTTACTCAGCGGTGTTCACAGATACGCAGTATTTT	CASSYSAVFTDTQYF
.	.	TRBV5-4	TRBJ2-3	TGTGCCAGCAGCTTGGTAGTGTCCACAGATACGCAGTATTTT	CASSLVVSTDTQYF
.	few	TRBV2	TRBJ1-5	TGTGCCAGCCGACGGTCAAATCAGCCCCAGCATTTT	CASRRSNQPQHF
.	.	TRBV13	TRBJ2-7	TGTGCCAGCAGTTGGGATGAAGGGGCGTCAGGGAACGAGCAGTACTTC	CASSWDEGASGNEQYF
.	.	TRBV7-2	TRBJ2-3	TGTGCCAGCAGCTCCGACCGAGGGGATACGCAGTATTTT	CASSSDRGDTQYF
.	.	TRBV7-9	TRBJ2-2	TGTGCCAGCAGCGCCCGAGGCCTCAGAGACACCGGGGAGCTGTTTTTT	CASSARGLRDTGELFF